This TCR beta chain was sequenced during a study of blood T cell repertoires in COVID-19. About the research overall: T cells, B-cell-depleted T cells, or PBMCs provided the cDNA or gDNA that served as material.

CDR3 length equals 17 residues. CDR1 and CDR2 from the germline V gene are LNHDA and SQIVND (reference sequence). The V segment lost 7 bases and the J segment 1 base; nucleotides outside the gene matches: 14. In the original workflow: How many nucleated cells were present was estimated from reference gene primer amplification. The table came from immunoSEQ multiplex PCR; TCRdb's copy has only in-frame clones and leaves some out. The V and J calls and clone size were taken over from that table, and D and trimming were inferred from the DNA. The repertoire holds about 140,000 clones, with around nine tenths as singletons.

The receptor's source is a human donor in a cohort sampled during active COVID-19. The sequenced sample was peripheral blood. The rearrangement uses TRBV19 and TRBJ2-5; 8 bases agree with TRBD2. CDR3: CASTPSVGAGAQETQYF. As DNA, the CDR3 is TGTGCCAGTACCCCATCCGTGGGAGCGGGAGCCCAAGAGACCCAGTACTTC.